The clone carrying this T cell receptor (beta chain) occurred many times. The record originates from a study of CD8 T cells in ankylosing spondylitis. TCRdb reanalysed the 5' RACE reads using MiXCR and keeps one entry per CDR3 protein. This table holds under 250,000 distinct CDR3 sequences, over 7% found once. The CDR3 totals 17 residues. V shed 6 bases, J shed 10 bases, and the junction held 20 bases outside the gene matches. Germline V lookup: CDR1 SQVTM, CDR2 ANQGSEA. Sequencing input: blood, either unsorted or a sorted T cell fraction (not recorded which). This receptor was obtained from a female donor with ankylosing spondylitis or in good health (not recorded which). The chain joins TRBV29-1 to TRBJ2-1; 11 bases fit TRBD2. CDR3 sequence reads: CSVTGTGGLAGFEEQFF. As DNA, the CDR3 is TGCAGCGTGACCGGGACAGGCGGACTAGCGGGTTTTGAGGAGCAGTTCTTC.